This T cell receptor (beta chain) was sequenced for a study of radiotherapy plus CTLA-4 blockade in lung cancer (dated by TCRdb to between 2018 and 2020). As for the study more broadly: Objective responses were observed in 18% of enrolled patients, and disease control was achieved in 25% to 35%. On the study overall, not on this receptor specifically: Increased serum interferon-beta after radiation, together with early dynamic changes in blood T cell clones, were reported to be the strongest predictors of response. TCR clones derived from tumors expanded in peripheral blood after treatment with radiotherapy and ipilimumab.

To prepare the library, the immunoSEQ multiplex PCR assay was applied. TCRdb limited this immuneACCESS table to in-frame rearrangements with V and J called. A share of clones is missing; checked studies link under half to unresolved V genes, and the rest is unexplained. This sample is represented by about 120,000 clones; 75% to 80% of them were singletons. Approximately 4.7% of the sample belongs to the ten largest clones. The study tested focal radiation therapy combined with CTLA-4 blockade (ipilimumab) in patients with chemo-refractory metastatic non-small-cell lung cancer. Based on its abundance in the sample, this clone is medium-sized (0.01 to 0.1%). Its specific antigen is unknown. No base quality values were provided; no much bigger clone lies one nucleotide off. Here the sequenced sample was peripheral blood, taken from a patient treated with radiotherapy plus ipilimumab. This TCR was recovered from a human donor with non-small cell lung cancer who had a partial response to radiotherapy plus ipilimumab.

The nucleotide sequence reads as follows: TGTGCCAGCACCTCCGGGACTCAACGAGAGACCCAGTACTTC. Translated, this gives CASTSGTQRETQYF. The V and J segments used are TRBV28 and TRBJ2-5; D gene: possibly TRBD2, on 6 matching bases. V is cut by 7 bases and J by 4 bases, and the space between the germline ends is 16 bases. CDR1 and CDR2, per the germline V gene, are MDHEN and SYDVKM. Taken from cysteine to phenylalanine, the CDR3 has 14 residues. Here the CDR3 DNA is all that survives: 42 bases in frame from base 1.